The 30 T cell receptor beta chains presented below share a single source sample, sequenced in a study of graft-versus-host responses after intestinal transplantation. No antigen has been assigned to these receptors. Clones were sequenced by immunoSEQ multiplex PCR, and TCRdb holds only the in-frame ones, with some missing. The sample includes roughly 93,000 clones, around 93% of them seen just once. The specimen was unstimulated CD8+ T cells sorted from spleen or lymph node cells, collected before transplant. The receptors shown here come from a human donor who was the organ donor for an intestinal transplant.

The CDR3 DNA reads TGTGCCAGCGGAACAGGGGGACGGGAGCAGTTCTTC. The encoded protein is CASGTGGREQFF. The chain is built from TRBV7-9 and TRBJ2-1; 8 bases fit TRBD1. Germline V gene data show CDR1 as SEHNR and CDR2 as FQNEAQ (reference sequence). The CDR3 length is 12 residues. V lost 8 bases to trimming and J lost 10 bases; unmatched junction nucleotides: 7. The whole variable domain, remainder taken from reference TRBV7-9 and TRBJ2-1, is DTGVSQNPRHKITKRGQNVTFRCDPISEHNRLYWYRQTLGQGPEFLTYFQNEAQLEKSRLLSDRFSAERPKGSFSTLEIQRTEQGDSAMYLCASGTGGREQFFGPGTRLTVL.

The genes are TRBV2 and TRBJ2-1; the D gene is possibly TRBD2 (6 bases). V was pared by 0 bases and J by 8 bases, with 14 bases between. This CDR3 is 15 amino acids long. CDR1 SNHLY and CDR2 FYNNEI come from the germline V gene. The CDR3 nucleotides read TGTGCCAGCAGTGAAGCGCGGGACTTGGCCTATGAGCAGTTCTTC. Translation gives CASSEARDLAYEQFF.

This chain links TRBV4-3 with TRBJ1-2, with a tentative D call TRBD1 (6 bases). The CDR3 extends over 14 amino acids. V lost 8 bases to trimming and J lost 0 bases, with 13 bases between them. Per germline, CDR1 LGHNA and CDR2 YSLEER. The CDR3 DNA reads TGCGCCAGCTTCCCGGACAGTACTAACTATGGCTACACCTTC. Translated, it gives CASFPDSTNYGYTF.

The gene calls are TRBV30 and TRBJ2-7; 7 nucleotides align to TRBD1. CDR1 is GTSNPN, CDR2 SVGIG, per germline (reference sequence). V shed 1 base and J 6 bases; nucleotides not matched to a gene: 6. This CDR3 comprises 13 residues. In DNA, the CDR3 is TGTGCCTGGAGTGAAGGGGGCGGAGGCGAGCAGTACTTC. Translation: CAWSEGGGGEQYF.

The chain employs TRBV14 and TRBJ2-3; the match to TRBD1 covers 8 bases. Per germline, CDR1 SGHDN and CDR2 FVKESK. Trimming cost V 1 base and J 6 bases; bases outside gene matches: 12. This CDR3 is built from 17 residues. The chain's CDR3 is CASSQGIRGRYGDTQYF. CDR3 nucleotide sequence: TGTGCCAGCAGCCAAGGGATCAGGGGGCGATACGGGGATACGCAGTATTTT.

The chain carries TRBV4-2 and TRBJ2-7, with D maybe TRBD1 (5 bases). The germline gives CDR1 LGHNA, CDR2 YNFKEQ. Trimming shortened V by 1 base and J by 6 bases, and 7 bases separated the two germline ends. CDR3 length: 12 amino acids. Written as DNA, the CDR3 is TGTGCCAGCAGCCAAGGACAGTCCGAGCAGTACTTC. Its translation: CASSQGQSEQYF.

The table lists this clone with a count of one. The chain links TRBV2 to TRBJ2-1; D is uncertain. The CDR3 covers 13 residues. Germline-derived CDR1 and CDR2 are SNHLY and FYNNEI. V was shortened by 6 bases and J by 12 bases, with 18 bases between the two germline ends. The CDR3 reads CASRDQATDAQFF. CDR3 sequence (DNA): TGTGCCAGCAGGGATCAGGCTACAGATGCGCAGTTCTTC.

The rearrangement links TRBV7-9 to TRBJ2-7, with TRBD1 matching 7 bases. CDR3 length: 16 residues. Trimming at V came to 2 bases and at J to 1 base, leaving 8 bases not matched to a gene. Germline CDR1 and CDR2: SEHNR and FQNEAQ (reference sequence). CDR3 sequence reads: CASSLKWDSPSYEQYF. CDR3 coding DNA: TGTGCCAGCAGCTTAAAGTGGGACAGTCCTTCCTACGAGCAGTACTTC. The full variable domain, its missing parts supplied by reference TRBV7-9 and TRBJ2-7, is DTGVSQNPRHKITKRGQNVTFRCDPISEHNRLYWYRQTLGQGPEFLTYFQNEAQLEKSRLLSDRFSAERPKGSFSTLEIQRTEQGDSAMYLCASSLKWDSPSYEQYFGPGTRLTVT.

This clone was picked up one time. The V and J genes are TRBV5-6 and TRBJ2-7, with 10 bases aligning to TRBD1. There are 14 residues in the CDR3. Unmatched junction bases numbered 8, after V lost 5 bases and J lost 6 bases. The V gene's germline CDR1 is SGHDT and CDR2 YYEEEE. CDR3 region: CASRTGTGAVEQYF. In DNA, the CDR3 is TGTGCCAGCAGGACCGGGACAGGGGCCGTCGAGCAGTACTTC.

V is TRBV19 and J is TRBJ2-7; a weak D match, TRBD1 (5 bases). CDR3 length equals 13 residues. Trimming cost V 3 bases and J 0 bases, with 6 bases left between them. The germline gives CDR1 LNHDA, CDR2 SQIVND (reference sequence). For the CDR3, the DNA is TGTGCCAGTAGTATGGACAACTCCTACGAGCAGTACTTC. This sequence encodes CASSMDNSYEQYF.

The V and J genes are TRBV27 and TRBJ1-1, with D hard to call. Germline lookup yields CDR1 MNHEY and CDR2 SMNVEV (reference sequence). The V end lost 3 bases, the J end lost 5 bases, and 13 bases lay between the germline ends. The CDR3 has 14 amino acids. The chain's CDR3 is CASSLRRVGTEAFF. CDR3 DNA: TGTGCCAGCAGTTTGCGGAGGGTTGGGACTGAAGCTTTCTTT.

The chain is built from TRBV6-5 and TRBJ1-1; no reliable D call. CDR3 length: 15 residues. The germline gives CDR1 MNHEY, CDR2 SVGAGI. V lost 0 bases, J lost 1 base, and 9 bases lay in between. CDR3 sequence reads: CASSYSNGGNTEAFF. The CDR3 DNA reads TGTGCCAGCAGTTACTCGAATGGCGGGAACACTGAAGCTTTCTTT.

The genes are TRBV5-4 and TRBJ2-5, with 7 bases that match TRBD1. After removal of 0 bases from V and 0 bases from J, the junction contained 5 bases not matched to a gene. The CDR3 is 16 residues long. The germline CDR1 and CDR2 sequences are SGHNT and YYREEE (reference sequence). The CDR3 reads CASSLGRGLNQETQYF. In DNA, the CDR3 is TGTGCCAGCAGCTTGGGAAGGGGGCTCAACCAAGAGACCCAGTACTTC.

The chain joins TRBV27 to TRBJ1-1; the D is unclear. V shed 2 bases and J shed 6 bases, with 16 bases lying between them. The V gene's germline CDR1 is MNHEY and CDR2 SMNVEV (reference sequence). The CDR3 loop spans 15 amino acids. The CDR3 spells CASSLVAQTRSEAFF. For the CDR3, the DNA is TGTGCCAGCAGTTTAGTGGCCCAAACCCGTTCTGAAGCTTTCTTT.

The chain combines TRBV4-2 with TRBJ2-5; weak D call: TRBD1 (5 bases). V was shortened by 3 bases and J by 4 bases, with 12 bases between the two germline ends. From germline, CDR1 is LGHNA and CDR2 YNFKEQ. CDR3 length: 14 amino acids. For the CDR3, the DNA is TGTGCCAGCAGCCATGAGATAGGGGCAGAGACCCAGTACTTC. This gives the protein CASSHEIGAETQYF.

The chain uses TRBV28 and TRBJ2-7; D is perhaps TRBD2 (5 bases). V shed 8 bases and J shed 8 bases, with 10 bases lying between them. The germline V gene encodes CDR1 MDHEN and CDR2 SYDVKM. The CDR3 spans 10 residues. CDR3 loop: CASRIGKQYF. CDR3 nucleotides: TGTGCCAGCCGGATCGGGAAGCAGTACTTC. Together with reference TRBV28 and TRBJ2-7, the CDR3 gives the full variable domain: DVKVTQSSRYLVKRTGEKVFLECVQDMDHENMFWYRQDPGLGLRLIYFSYDVKMKEKGDIPEGYSVSREKKERFSLILESASTNQTSMYLCASRIGKQYFGPGTRLTVT.

The chain employs TRBV19 and TRBJ2-7; 8 nucleotides align to TRBD1. The CDR3 has 13 amino acids. J was trimmed by 5 bases and V by 5 bases; bases with no gene match: 5. The germline gives CDR1 LNHDA, CDR2 SQIVND (reference sequence). The CDR3 DNA follows: TGTGCCAGTAGTCCAGGGGGCTGGGACGAGCAGTACTTC. Encoded protein: CASSPGGWDEQYF.

The rearrangement links TRBV12-5 to TRBJ1-1; perhaps TRBD1 as D (5 bases). Germline CDR1 is LGHNT and CDR2 is FRNRAP. V was pared by 2 bases and J by 1 base, with 14 bases between. CDR3 length: 16 residues. The CDR3 is CASGLRDLRGNTEAFF. CDR3 DNA sequence: TGTGCTAGTGGTTTGAGGGATTTAAGGGGGAACACTGAAGCTTTCTTT.

The gene calls are TRBV30 and TRBJ1-1, with 7 bases matching TRBD1. The CDR3 is 11 residues long. V was pared by 8 bases and J by 9 bases, with 9 bases of the junction left unmatched. In germline, CDR1 is GTSNPN, CDR2 SVGIG (reference sequence). CDR3 sequence reads: CATLQGPKAFF. Written as DNA, the CDR3 is TGTGCCACCTTACAGGGGCCCAAAGCTTTCTTT. The whole variable domain, remainder taken from reference TRBV30 and TRBJ1-1, is SQTIHQWPATLVQPVGSPLSLECTVEGTSNPNLYWYRQAAGRGLQLLFYSVGIGQISSEVPQNLSASRPQDRQFILSSKKLLLSDSGFYLCATLQGPKAFFGQGTRLTVV.

The V call is TRBV7-9, the J call TRBJ1-1, with a tentative D call TRBD1 (5 bases). Germline V lookup: CDR1 SEHNR, CDR2 FQNEAQ (reference sequence). Deletions cut 3 bases from V and 4 bases from J, with 15 bases between. The CDR3 contains 15 residues. CDR3 loop: CASSFEPQGPTEAFF. Written as DNA, the CDR3 is TGTGCCAGCAGCTTCGAGCCGCAGGGCCCCACTGAAGCTTTCTTT.

V and J are TRBV4-3 and TRBJ2-7; no firm D call. V was trimmed by 1 base and J by 1 base, leaving 8 bases between them. Germline V gene sequence: CDR1 LGHNA, CDR2 YSLEER. The CDR3 is 14 amino acids. The CDR3 bases are TGCGCCAGCAGCCAAGGAGACTTGTCCTACGAGCAGTACTTC. Its translation: CASSQGDLSYEQYF.

The rearrangement joins TRBV7-3 to TRBJ2-2; 10 nucleotides align to TRBD1. The CDR3 contains 14 residues. Losses at the gene ends were 11 bases for V and 3 bases for J; bases not matched to a gene: 6. In germline, CDR1 is SGHTA, CDR2 FQGTGA. The CDR3 sequence: CASGGTGDTGELFF. The CDR3 DNA follows: TGTGCCTCGGGGGGGACAGGGGACACCGGGGAGCTGTTTTTT.

The CDR3 protein is CASSPSGGLLGYTF. CDR3 in DNA: TGTGCCAGCAGCCCATCGGGAGGGCTTTTAGGCTACACCTTC. The chain couples TRBV9 to TRBJ1-2; no reliable D call. CDR3 length: 14 residues. Deletions cut 4 bases from V and 8 bases from J, with 18 bases between. CDR1 and CDR2 from the germline V gene are SGDLS and YYNGEE.

The chain carries TRBV5-8 and TRBJ1-4; 8 nucleotides line up with TRBD1. Germline V lookup: CDR1 SGHTS, CDR2 YDEGEE. Trimming took 1 base from V and 7 from J; bases not matched to a gene: 3. The CDR3 covers 14 residues. Here the CDR3 reads CASSLITGGEKLFF. The CDR3 bases are TGTGCCAGCAGCTTGATAACAGGGGGTGAAAAACTGTTTTTT.

The chain combines TRBV7-9 with TRBJ2-1; D ambiguous. CDR3 length: 13 residues. CDR1 is SEHNR, CDR2 FQNEAQ, per germline (reference sequence). V was pared by 4 bases and J by 5 bases, with 9 bases between. CDR3 residues: CASSSPPHNEQFF. The CDR3 region has the DNA TGTGCCAGCAGCTCCCCCCCTCACAATGAGCAGTTCTTC. Full variable domain (outside the CDR3, taken from reference TRBV7-9 and TRBJ2-1): DTGVSQNPRHKITKRGQNVTFRCDPISEHNRLYWYRQTLGQGPEFLTYFQNEAQLEKSRLLSDRFSAERPKGSFSTLEIQRTEQGDSAMYLCASSSPPHNEQFFGPGTRLTVL.

Only one count was recorded for this clone. The chain uses TRBV4-3 and TRBJ2-1; unclear D gene. CDR1 and CDR2 from the germline V gene are LGHNA and YSLEER. The V and J ends lost 4 bases and 4 bases respectively, with 17 bases between them. The CDR3 has 16 amino acids. Written as DNA, the CDR3 is TGCGCCAGCAGCCGTACCGGGTCCGGAGTTTACAATGAGCAGTTCTTC. Amino acids: CASSRTGSGVYNEQFF.

This chain connects TRBV7-9 to TRBJ2-7; a possible D gene is TRBD2 (7 bases). Trimming removed 4 bases at V and 4 bases at J, with 14 bases between. Looked up from germline, CDR1 is SEHNR and CDR2 is FQNEAQ (reference sequence). CDR3 length: 14 amino acids. The chain's CDR3 is CASSWGGHLYEQYF. The DNA of the CDR3 is TGTGCCAGCAGCTGGGGGGGACATCTATACGAGCAGTACTTC.

This clone was picked up one time. The chain has TRBV7-2 and TRBJ2-3; TRBD2 is a possible D gene (7 bases). This CDR3 contains 16 residues. Germline values: CDR1 SGHTA, CDR2 FQGNSA. Trimming pared 5 bases from V and 5 bases from J, leaving 20 bases between. The CDR3 region has the DNA TGTGCCAGCAGCACCTTTGTGAGGGGGGGGCGAGATACGCAGTATTTT. Encoded protein: CASSTFVRGGRDTQYF.

This clone is a singleton in its sample. The V call is TRBV7-8, the J call TRBJ2-1; the match to TRBD2 covers 10 bases. Per the germline V gene, CDR1 is SGHVS and CDR2 is FQNEAQ. The V and J ends lost 1 base and 5 bases, in that order; junction bases with no gene match: 8. The CDR3 runs to 17 residues. CDR3 in amino acids: CASSLGRAGGKNNEQFF. The CDR3 DNA reads TGTGCCAGCAGCTTAGGGAGAGCGGGGGGGAAGAACAATGAGCAGTTCTTC.

The chain recombines TRBV5-8 with TRBJ1-6; TRBD1 agrees at 7 bases. Germline assignment: CDR1 SGHTS and CDR2 YDEGEE. This CDR3 has 14 residues. Trimming removed 4 bases from V and 10 bases from J; junction bases left unmatched: 8. The CDR3 loop is CASSRLTGVSPLHF. The DNA for the CDR3 is TGTGCCAGCAGCCGTTTAACAGGGGTGTCACCCCTCCACTTT.